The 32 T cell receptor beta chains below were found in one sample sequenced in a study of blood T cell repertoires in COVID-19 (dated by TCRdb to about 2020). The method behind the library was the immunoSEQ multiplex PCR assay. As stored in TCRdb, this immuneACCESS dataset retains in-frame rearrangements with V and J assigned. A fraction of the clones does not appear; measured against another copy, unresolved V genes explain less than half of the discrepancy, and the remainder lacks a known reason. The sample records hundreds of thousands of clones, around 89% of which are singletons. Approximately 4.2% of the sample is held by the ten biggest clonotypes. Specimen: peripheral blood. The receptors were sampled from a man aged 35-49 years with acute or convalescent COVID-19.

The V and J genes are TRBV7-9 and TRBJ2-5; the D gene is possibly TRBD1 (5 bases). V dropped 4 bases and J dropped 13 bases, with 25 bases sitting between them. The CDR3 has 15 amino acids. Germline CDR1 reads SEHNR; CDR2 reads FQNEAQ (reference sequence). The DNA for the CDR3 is TGTGCCAGCAGCTCCGACTTTAGAGCTAGGGGTGACCCGTACTTC. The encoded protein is CASSSDFRARGDPYF.

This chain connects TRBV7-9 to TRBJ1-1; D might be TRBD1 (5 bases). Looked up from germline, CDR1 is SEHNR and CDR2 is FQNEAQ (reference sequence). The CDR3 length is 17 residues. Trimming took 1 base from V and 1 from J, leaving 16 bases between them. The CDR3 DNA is TGTGCCAGCAGCTTAGTTCCTGGGCAGGGAGGGAACACTGAAGCTTTCTTT. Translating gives CASSLVPGQGGNTEAFF.

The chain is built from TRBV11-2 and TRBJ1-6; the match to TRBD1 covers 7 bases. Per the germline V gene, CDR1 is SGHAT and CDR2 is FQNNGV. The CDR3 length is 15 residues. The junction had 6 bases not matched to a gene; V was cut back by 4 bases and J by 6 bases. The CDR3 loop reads CASSSYRGTNSPLHF. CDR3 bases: TGTGCCAGCAGCTCGTACAGGGGAACTAATTCACCCCTCCACTTT.

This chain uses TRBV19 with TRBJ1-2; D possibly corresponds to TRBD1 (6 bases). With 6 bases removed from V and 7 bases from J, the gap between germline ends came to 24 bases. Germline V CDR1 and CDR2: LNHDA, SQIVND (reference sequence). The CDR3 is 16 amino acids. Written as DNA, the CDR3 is TGTGCCAGTAGCTTGAACCTGGAACAGGGCAGAGGTGGCTACACCTTC. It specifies CASSLNLEQGRGGYTF. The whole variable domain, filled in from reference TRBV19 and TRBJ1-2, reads DGGITQSPKYLFRKEGQNVTLSCEQNLNHDAMYWYRQDPGQGLRLIYYSQIVNDFQKGDIAEGYSVSREKKESFPLTVTSAQKNPTAFYLCASSLNLEQGRGGYTFGSGTRLTVV.

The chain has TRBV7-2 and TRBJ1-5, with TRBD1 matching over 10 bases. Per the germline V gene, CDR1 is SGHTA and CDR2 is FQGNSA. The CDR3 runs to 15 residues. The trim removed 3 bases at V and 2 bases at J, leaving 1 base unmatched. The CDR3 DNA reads TGTGCCAGCAGCTTCGGGACAGGGGGCAATCAGCCCCAGCATTTT. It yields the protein CASSFGTGGNQPQHF. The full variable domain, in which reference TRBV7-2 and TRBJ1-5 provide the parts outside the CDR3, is GAGVSQSPSNKVTEKGKDVELRCDPISGHTALYWYRQSLGQGLEFLIYFQGNSAPDKSGLPSDRFSAERTGGSVSTLTIQRTQQEDSAVYLCASSFGTGGNQPQHFGDGTRLSIL.

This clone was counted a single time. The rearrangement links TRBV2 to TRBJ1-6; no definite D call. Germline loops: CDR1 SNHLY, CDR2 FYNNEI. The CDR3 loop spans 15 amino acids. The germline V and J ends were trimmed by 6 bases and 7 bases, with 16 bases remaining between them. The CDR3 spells CASRPFTGKNSPLHF. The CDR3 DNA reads TGTGCCAGCAGACCCTTTACGGGGAAGAATTCACCCCTCCACTTT. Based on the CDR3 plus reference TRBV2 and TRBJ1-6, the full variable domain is EPEVTQTPSHQVTQMGQEVILRCVPISNHLYFYWYRQILGQKVEFLVSFYNNEISEKSEIFDDQFSVERPDGSNFTLKIRSTKLEDSAMYFCASRPFTGKNSPLHFGNGTRLTVT.

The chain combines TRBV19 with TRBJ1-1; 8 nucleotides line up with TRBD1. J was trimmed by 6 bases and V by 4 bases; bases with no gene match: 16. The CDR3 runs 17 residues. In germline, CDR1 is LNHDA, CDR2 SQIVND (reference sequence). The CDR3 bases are TGTGCCAGTAGTAGCATGGACAGGGTGGATTTCACCGCTGAAGCTTTCTTT. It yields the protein CASSSMDRVDFTAEAFF.

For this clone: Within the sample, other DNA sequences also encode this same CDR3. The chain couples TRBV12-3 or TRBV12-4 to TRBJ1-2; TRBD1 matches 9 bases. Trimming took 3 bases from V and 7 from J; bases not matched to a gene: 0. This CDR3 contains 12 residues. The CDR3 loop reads CASSLGQGGYTF. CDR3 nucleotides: TGTGCCAGCAGTTTGGGACAGGGTGGCTACACCTTC.

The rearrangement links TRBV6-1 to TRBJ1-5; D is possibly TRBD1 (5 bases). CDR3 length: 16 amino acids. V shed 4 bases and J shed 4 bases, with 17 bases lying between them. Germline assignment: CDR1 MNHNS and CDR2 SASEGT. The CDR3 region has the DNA TGTGCCAGCAGTGCTACCTTTAGGGGTTTAAATCAGCCCCAGCATTTT. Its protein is CASSATFRGLNQPQHF.

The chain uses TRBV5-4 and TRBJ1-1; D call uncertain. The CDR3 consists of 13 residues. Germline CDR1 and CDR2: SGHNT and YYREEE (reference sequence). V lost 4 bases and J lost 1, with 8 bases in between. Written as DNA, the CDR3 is TGTGCCAGCAGCCAGGACTGGAACACTGAAGCTTTCTTT. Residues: CASSQDWNTEAFF.

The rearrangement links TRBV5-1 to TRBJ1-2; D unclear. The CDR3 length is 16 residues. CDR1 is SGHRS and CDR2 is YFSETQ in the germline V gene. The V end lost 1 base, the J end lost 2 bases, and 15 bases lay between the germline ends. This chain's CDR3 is CASSLIGDPGNYGYTF. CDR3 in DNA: TGCGCCAGCAGCTTGATCGGCGATCCGGGGAACTATGGCTACACCTTC.

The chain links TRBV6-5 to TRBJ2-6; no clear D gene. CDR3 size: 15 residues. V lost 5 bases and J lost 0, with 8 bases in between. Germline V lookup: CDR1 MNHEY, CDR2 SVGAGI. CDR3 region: CASSHDNSGANVLTF. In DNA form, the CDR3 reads TGTGCCAGCAGTCATGACAACTCTGGGGCCAACGTCCTGACTTTC.

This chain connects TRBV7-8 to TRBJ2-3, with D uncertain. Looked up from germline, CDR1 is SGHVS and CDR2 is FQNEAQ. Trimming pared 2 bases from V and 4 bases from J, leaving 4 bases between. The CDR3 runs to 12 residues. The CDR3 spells CASSLTADTQYF. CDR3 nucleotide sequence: TGTGCCAGCAGCTTAACGGCAGATACGCAGTATTTT.

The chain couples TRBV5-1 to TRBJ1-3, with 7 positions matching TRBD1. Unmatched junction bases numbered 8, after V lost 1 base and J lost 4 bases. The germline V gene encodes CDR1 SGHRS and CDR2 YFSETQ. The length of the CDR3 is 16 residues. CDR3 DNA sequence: TGCGCCAGCAGCTTGTACAGGGGAATAGAAGGAAACACCATATATTTT. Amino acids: CASSLYRGIEGNTIYF.

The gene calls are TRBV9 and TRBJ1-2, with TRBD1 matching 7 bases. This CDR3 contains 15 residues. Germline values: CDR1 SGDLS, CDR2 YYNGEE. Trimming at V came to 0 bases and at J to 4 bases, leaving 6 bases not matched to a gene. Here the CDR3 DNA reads TGTGCCAGCAGCGTAGAGGGGCAGGGGGGCTATGGCTACACCTTC. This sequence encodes CASSVEGQGGYGYTF. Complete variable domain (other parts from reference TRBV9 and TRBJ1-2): DSGVTQTPKHLITATGQRVTLRCSPRSGDLSVYWYQQSLDQGLQFLIQYYNGEERAKGNILERFSAQQFPDLHSELNLSSLELGDSALYFCASSVEGQGGYGYTFGSGTRLTVV.

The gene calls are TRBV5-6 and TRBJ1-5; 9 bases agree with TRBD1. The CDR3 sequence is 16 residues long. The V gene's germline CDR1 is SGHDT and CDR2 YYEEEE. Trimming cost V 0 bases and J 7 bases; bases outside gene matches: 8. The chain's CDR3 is CASSLGGQGLRQPQHF. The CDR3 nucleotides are TGTGCCAGCAGCTTGGGAGGACAGGGGTTAAGGCAGCCCCAGCATTTT.

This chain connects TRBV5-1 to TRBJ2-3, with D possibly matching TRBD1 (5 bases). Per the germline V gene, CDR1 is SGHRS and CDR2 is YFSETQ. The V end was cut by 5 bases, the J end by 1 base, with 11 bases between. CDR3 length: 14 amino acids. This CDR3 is CASRIWGGTDTQYF. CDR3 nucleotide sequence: TGCGCCAGCAGAATTTGGGGCGGCACAGATACGCAGTATTTT.

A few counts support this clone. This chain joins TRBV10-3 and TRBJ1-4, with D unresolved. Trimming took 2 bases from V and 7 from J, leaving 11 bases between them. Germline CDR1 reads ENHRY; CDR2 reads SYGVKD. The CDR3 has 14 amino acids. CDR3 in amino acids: CAISEAIESEKLFF. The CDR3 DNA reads TGTGCCATCAGTGAGGCAATCGAGAGTGAAAAACTGTTTTTT.

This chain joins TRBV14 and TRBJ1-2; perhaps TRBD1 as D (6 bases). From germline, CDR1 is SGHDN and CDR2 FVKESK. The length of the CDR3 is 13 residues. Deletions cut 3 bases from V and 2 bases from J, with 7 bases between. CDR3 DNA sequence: TGTGCCAGCAGCCACAGGGGAAACTATGGCTACACCTTC. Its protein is CASSHRGNYGYTF. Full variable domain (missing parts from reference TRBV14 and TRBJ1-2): EAGVTQFPSHSVIEKGQTVTLRCDPISGHDNLYWYRRVMGKEIKFLLHFVKESKQDESGMPNNRFLAERTGGTYSTLKVQPAELEDSGVYFCASSHRGNYGYTFGSGTRLTVV.

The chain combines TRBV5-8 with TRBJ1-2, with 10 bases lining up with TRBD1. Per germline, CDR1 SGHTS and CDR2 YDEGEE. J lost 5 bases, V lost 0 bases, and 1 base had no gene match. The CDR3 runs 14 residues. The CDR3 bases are TGTGCCAGCAGCTTGGGGGACAGGGGATATGGCTACACCTTC. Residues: CASSLGDRGYGYTF.

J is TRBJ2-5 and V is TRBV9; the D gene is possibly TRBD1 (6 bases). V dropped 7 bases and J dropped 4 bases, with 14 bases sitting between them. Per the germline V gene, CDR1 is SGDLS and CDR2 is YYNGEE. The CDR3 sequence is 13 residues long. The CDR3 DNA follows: TGTGCCAGCGGGTGGGGGCTCGGAGAGACCCAGTACTTC. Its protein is CASGWGLGETQYF.

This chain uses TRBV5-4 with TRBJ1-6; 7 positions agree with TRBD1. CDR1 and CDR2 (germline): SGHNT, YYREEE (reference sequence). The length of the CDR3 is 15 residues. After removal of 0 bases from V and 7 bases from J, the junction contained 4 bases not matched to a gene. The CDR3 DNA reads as TGTGCCAGCAGCTTGGACAGGGGATCAAATTCACCCCTCCACTTT. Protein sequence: CASSLDRGSNSPLHF.

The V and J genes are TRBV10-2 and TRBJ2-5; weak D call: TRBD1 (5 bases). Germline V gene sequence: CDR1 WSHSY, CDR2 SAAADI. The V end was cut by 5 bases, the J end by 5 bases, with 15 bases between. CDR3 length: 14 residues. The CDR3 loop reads CASSFDSPGETQYF. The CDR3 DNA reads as TGCGCCAGCAGTTTTGACAGCCCAGGGGAGACCCAGTACTTC.

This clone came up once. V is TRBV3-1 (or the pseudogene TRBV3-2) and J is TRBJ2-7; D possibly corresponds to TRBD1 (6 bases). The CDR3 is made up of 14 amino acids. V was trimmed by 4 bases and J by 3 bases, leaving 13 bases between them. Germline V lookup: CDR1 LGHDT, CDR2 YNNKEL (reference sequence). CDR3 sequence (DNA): TGTGCCAGCAGCCCCCCGGGACACCTCTACGAGCAGTACTTC. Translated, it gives CASSPPGHLYEQYF.

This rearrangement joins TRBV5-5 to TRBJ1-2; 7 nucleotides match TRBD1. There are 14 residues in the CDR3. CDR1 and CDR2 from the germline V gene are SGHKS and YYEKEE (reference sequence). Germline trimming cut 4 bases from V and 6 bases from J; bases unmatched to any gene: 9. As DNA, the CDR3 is TGTGCCAGCAGCCAAAACAGGGGCCAGAATGGCTACACCTTC. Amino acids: CASSQNRGQNGYTF.

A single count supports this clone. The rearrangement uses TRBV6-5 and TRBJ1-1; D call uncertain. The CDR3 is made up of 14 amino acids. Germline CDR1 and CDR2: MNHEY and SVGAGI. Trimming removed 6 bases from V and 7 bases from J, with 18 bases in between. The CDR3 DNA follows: TGTGCCAGCAGGGGTCGGACTGAGGAGGGTGAAGCTTTCTTT. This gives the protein CASRGRTEEGEAFF.

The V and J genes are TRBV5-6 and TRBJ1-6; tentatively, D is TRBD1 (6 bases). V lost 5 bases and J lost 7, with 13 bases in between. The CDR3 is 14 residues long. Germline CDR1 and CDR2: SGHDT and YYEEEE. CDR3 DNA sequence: TGTGCCAGCAGAGGGGGGGGTACCAATTCACCCCTCCACTTT. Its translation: CASRGGGTNSPLHF.

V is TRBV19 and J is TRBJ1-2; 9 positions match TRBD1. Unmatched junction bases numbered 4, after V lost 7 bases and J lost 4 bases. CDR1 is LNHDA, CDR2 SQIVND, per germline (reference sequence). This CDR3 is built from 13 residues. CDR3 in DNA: TGTGCCAGTAAGGACAGGGGCCTCTATGGCTACACCTTC. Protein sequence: CASKDRGLYGYTF. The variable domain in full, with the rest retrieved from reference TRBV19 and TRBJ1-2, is DGGITQSPKYLFRKEGQNVTLSCEQNLNHDAMYWYRQDPGQGLRLIYYSQIVNDFQKGDIAEGYSVSREKKESFPLTVTSAQKNPTAFYLCASKDRGLYGYTFGSGTRLTVV.

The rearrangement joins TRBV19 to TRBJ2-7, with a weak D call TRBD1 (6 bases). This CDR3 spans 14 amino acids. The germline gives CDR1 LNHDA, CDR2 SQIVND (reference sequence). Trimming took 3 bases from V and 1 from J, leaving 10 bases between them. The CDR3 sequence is CASSIGGTSYEQYF. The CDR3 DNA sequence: TGTGCCAGTAGTATTGGGGGCACATCCTACGAGCAGTACTTC.

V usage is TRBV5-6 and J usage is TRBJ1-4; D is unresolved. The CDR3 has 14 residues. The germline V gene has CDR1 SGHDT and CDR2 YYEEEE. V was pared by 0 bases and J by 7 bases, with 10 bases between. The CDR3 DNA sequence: TGTGCCAGCAGCTTGGGGAGGGTGGGTGAAAAACTGTTTTTT. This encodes CASSLGRVGEKLFF.

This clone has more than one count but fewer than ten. The CDR3 reads CASSPGVQRPLTGYTF. DNA of the CDR3: TGTGCCAGCAGCCCGGGAGTGCAAAGGCCGCTGACTGGCTACACCTTC. The rearrangement uses TRBV7-6 and TRBJ1-2, with D uncertain. Germline lookup yields CDR1 SGHVS and CDR2 FNYEAQ. V gave up 5 bases and J gave up 7 bases, with 23 bases separating them. This CDR3 region has 16 residues.

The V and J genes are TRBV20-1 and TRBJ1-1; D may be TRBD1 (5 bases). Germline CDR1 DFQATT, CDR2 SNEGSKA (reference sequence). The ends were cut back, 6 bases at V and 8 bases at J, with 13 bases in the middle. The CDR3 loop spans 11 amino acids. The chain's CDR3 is CSAHPAGEAFF. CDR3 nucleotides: TGCAGTGCCCATCCCGCAGGGGAAGCTTTCTTT.